This T cell receptor beta chain comes out of a study of cytomegalovirus exposure and HLA in healthy donors. Remarks on this clone: Its cognate antigen is unknown.

Primers included in the PCR were 60 Vbeta and 13 Jbeta primers. Measured with immunoSEQ multiplex PCR; TCRdb has only the in-frame clones, and not every one. The data contain about 180,000 clones, more than 65% of them singletons. Looked up from germline, CDR1 is SGHRS and CDR2 is YFSETQ. V lost 4 bases to trimming and J lost 5 bases, with 13 bases between them. The CDR3 covers 14 residues. Study observations and caveats: TCR beta V segments were, for the most part, productive about 87% or about 30% of the time in an earlier analysis. Because they were indistinguishable, some V segments, including TRBV6-2 and TRBV6-3, were excluded.

The chain carries TRBV5-1 and TRBJ2-1; tentatively, D is TRBD2 (6 bases). The clonotype originates from a girl aged 2 to 10 in good health and CMV-seropositive. The sample taken for sequencing was PBMCs. The CDR3 is CASSAGGPDNEQFF. CDR3 coding DNA: TGCGCCAGCAGCGCCGGAGGGCCGGACAATGAGCAGTTCTTC. Based on the CDR3 plus reference TRBV5-1 and TRBJ2-1, the full variable domain is KAGVTQTPRYLIKTRGQQVTLSCSPISGHRSVSWYQQTPGQGLQFLFEYFSETQRNKGNFPGRFSGRQFSNSRSEMNVSTLELGDSALYLCASSAGGPDNEQFFGPGTRLTVL.